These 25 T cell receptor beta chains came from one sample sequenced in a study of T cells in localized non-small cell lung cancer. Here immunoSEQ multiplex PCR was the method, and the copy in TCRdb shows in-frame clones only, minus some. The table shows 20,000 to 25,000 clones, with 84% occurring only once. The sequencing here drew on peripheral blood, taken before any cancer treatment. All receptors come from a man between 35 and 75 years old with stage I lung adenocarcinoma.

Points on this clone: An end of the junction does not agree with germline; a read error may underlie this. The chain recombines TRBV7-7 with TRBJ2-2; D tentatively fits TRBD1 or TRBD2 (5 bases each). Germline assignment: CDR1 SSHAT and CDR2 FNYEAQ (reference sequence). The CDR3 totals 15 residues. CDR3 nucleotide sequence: TGTGCTAGCAGCTTAGGTGCCGGGGCCACCGGGGAGCTGTTTTTT. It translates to CASSLGAGATGELFF.

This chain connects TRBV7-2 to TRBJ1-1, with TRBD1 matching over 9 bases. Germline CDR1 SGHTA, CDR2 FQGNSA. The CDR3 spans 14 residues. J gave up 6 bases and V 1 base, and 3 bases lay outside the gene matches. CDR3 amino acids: CASSLGGQGAEAFF. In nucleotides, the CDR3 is TGTGCCAGCAGCTTAGGGGGACAGGGAGCTGAAGCTTTCTTT. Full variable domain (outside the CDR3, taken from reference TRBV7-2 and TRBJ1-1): GAGVSQSPSNKVTEKGKDVELRCDPISGHTALYWYRQSLGQGLEFLIYFQGNSAPDKSGLPSDRFSAERTGGSVSTLTIQRTQQEDSAVYLCASSLGGQGAEAFFGQGTRLTVV.

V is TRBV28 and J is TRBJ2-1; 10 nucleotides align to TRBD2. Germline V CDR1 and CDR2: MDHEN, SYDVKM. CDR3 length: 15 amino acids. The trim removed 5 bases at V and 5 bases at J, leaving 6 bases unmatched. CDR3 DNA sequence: TGTGCCAGCAGTCCTAGCGGGAGAGTGAACAATGAGCAGTTCTTC. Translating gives CASSPSGRVNNEQFF.

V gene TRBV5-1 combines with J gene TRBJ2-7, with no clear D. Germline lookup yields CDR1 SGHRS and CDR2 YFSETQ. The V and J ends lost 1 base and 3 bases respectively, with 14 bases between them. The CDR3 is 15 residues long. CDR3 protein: CASSLFAAANYEQYF. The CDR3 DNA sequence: TGCGCCAGCAGCTTGTTTGCTGCAGCTAACTACGAGCAGTACTTC.

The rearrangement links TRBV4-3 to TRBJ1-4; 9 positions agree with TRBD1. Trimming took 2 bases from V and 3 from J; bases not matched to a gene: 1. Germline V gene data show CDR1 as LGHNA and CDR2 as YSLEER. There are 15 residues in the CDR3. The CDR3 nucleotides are TGCGCCAGCAGCCAACGACAGGGGGCTAATGAAAAACTGTTTTTT. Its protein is CASSQRQGANEKLFF.

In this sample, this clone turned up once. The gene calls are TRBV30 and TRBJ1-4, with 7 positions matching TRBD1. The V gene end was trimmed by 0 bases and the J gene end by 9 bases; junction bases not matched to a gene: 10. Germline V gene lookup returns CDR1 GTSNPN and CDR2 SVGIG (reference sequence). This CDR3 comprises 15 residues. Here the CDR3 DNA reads TGTGCCTGGAGTGTATCTGACAGGGAAATGAAAAAACTGTTTTTT. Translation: CAWSVSDREMKKLFF. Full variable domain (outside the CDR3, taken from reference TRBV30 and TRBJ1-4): SQTIHQWPATLVQPVGSPLSLECTVEGTSNPNLYWYRQAAGRGLQLLFYSVGIGQISSEVPQNLSASRPQDRQFILSSKKLLLSDSGFYLCAWSVSDREMKKLFFGSGTQLSVL.

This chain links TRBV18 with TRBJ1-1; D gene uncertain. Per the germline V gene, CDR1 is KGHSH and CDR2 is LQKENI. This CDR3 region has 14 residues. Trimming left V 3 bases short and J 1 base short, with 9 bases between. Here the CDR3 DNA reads TGTGCCAGCTCACCCTACCGAGAGAACACTGAAGCTTTCTTT. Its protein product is CASSPYRENTEAFF.

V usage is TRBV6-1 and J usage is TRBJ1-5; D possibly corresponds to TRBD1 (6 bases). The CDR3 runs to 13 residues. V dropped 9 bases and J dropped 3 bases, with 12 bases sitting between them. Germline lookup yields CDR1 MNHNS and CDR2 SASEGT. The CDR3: CASKTGPNQPQHF. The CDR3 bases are TGTGCCAGTAAGACAGGACCCAATCAGCCCCAGCATTTT.

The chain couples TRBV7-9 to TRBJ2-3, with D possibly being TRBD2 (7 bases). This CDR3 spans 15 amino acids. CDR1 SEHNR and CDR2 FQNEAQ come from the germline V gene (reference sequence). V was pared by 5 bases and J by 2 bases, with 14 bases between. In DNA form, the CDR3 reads TGTGCCAGCAGCCTGGAGGGGGGGAACACAGATACGCAGTATTTT. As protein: CASSLEGGNTDTQYF.

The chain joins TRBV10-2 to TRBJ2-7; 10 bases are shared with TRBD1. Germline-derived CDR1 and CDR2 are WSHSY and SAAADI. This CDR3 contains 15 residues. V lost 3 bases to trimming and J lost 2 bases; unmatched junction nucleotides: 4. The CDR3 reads CASSDPGTGAYEQYF. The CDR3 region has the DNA TGCGCCAGCAGTGACCCCGGGACAGGGGCCTACGAGCAGTACTTC.

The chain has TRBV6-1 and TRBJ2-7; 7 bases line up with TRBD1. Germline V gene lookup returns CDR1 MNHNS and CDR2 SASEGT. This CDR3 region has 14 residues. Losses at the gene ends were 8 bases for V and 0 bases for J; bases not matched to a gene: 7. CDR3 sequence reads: CASGGRGFSYEQYF. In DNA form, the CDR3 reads TGTGCCAGCGGAGGCAGGGGGTTCTCCTACGAGCAGTACTTC.

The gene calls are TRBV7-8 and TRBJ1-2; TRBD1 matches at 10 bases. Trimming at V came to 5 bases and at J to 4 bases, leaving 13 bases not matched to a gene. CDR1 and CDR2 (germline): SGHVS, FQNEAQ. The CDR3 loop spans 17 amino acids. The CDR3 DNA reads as TGTGCCAGCAGCCCTGCTGATCCGGGACAGGGGTTCTATGGCTACACCTTC. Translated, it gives CASSPADPGQGFYGYTF.

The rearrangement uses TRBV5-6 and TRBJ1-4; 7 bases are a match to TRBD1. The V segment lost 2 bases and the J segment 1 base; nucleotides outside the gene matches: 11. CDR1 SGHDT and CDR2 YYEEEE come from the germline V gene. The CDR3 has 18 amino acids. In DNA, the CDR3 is TGTGCCAGCAGCTTCAGGGGGTCGGGTTGGAGAACTAATGAAAAACTGTTTTTT. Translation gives CASSFRGSGWRTNEKLFF.

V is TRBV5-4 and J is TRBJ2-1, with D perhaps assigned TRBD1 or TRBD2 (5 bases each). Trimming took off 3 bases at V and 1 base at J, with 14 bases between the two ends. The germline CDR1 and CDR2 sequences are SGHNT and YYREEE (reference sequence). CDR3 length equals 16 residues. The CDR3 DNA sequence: TGTGCCAGCAGCTGGGGGACCCACCCTTCCTACAATGAGCAGTTCTTC. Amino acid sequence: CASSWGTHPSYNEQFF.

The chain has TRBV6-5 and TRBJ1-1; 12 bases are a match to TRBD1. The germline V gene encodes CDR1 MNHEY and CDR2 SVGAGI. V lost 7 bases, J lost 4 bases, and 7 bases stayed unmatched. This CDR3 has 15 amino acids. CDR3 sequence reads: CASTRDRGPGTEAFF. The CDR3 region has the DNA TGTGCCAGCACGCGGGACAGGGGGCCTGGCACTGAAGCTTTCTTT.

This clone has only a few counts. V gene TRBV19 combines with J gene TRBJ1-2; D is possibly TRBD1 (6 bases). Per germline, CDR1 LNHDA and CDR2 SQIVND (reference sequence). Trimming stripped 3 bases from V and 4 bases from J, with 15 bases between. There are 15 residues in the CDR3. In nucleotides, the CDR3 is TGTGCCAGTAGTATCGATCGTCAGGGGCGCTATGGCTACACCTTC. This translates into CASSIDRQGRYGYTF.

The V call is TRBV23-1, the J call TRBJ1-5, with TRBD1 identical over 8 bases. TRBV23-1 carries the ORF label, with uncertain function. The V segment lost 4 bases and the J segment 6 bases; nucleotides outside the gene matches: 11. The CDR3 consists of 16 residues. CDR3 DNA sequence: TGCGCCAGCAGTCCTGACGGGGACAGGTTGTGTCAGCCCCAGCATTTT. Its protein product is CASSPDGDRLCQPQHF.

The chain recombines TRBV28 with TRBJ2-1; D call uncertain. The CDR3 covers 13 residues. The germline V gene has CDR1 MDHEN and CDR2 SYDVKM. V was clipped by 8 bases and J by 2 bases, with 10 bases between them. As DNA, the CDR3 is TGTGCCAGCGTCGCAGCTCCCTACAATGAGCAGTTCTTC. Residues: CASVAAPYNEQFF.

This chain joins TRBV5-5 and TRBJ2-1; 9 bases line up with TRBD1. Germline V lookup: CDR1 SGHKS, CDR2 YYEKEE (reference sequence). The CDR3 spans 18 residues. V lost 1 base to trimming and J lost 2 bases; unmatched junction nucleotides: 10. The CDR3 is CASSLRQGGLVPYNEQFF. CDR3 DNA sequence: TGTGCCAGCAGCTTGCGACAGGGGGGTCTAGTACCCTACAATGAGCAGTTCTTC.

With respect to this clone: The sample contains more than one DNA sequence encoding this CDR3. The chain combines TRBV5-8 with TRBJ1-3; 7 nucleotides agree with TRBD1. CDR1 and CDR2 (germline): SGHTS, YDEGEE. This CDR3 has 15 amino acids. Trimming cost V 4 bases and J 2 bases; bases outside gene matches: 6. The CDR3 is CASSSDRVPGNTIYF. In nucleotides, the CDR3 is TGTGCCAGCAGCAGCGACAGGGTACCTGGAAACACCATATATTTT.

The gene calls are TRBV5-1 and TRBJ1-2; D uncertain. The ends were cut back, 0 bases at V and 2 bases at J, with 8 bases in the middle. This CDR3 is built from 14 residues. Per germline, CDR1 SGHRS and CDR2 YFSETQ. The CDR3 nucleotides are TGCGCCAGCAGCTTGGCGCACGGAAACTATGGCTACACCTTC. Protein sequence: CASSLAHGNYGYTF.

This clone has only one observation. CDR3 coding DNA: TGTGCCAGCTCACCAAACCTTGGGGGCCCTGCGAACACTGAAGCTTTCTTT. Its translation is CASSPNLGGPANTEAFF. The chain employs TRBV18 and TRBJ1-1, with a possible D match to TRBD1 (6 bases). The CDR3 has 17 residues. Germline V gene data show CDR1 as KGHSH and CDR2 as LQKENI. V gave up 2 bases and J gave up 1 base, with 17 bases separating them.

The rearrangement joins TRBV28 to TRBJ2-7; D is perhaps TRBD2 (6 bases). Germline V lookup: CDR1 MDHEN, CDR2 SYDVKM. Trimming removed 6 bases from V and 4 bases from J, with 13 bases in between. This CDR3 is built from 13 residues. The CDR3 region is CASRPGTLYEQYF. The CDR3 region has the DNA TGTGCCAGCAGACCGGGGACTTTGTACGAGCAGTACTTC. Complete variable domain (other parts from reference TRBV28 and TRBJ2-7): DVKVTQSSRYLVKRTGEKVFLECVQDMDHENMFWYRQDPGLGLRLIYFSYDVKMKEKGDIPEGYSVSREKKERFSLILESASTNQTSMYLCASRPGTLYEQYFGPGTRLTVT.

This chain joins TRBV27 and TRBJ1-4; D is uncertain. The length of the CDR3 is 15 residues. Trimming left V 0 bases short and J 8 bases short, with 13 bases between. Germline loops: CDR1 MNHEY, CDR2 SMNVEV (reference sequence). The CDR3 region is CASSLSGKVWEKLFF. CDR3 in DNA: TGTGCCAGCAGTTTATCGGGCAAGGTGTGGGAAAAACTGTTTTTT.

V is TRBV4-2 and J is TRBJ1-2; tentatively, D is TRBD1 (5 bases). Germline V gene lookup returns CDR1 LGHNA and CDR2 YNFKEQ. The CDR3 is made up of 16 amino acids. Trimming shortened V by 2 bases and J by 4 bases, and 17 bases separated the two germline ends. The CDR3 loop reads CASSQLVVKGAYGYTF. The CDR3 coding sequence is TGTGCCAGCAGCCAACTGGTGGTGAAAGGGGCCTATGGCTACACCTTC.